A single sample is the source of the 4 T cell receptor beta chains below, sequenced in a study of T cells in Graves' hyperthyroidism and ophthalmopathy. The CDR3 regions of TCR beta were amplified from RNA transcripts. A set of HTBI primers served as the primers for a first-round RT-PCR of the TCR CDR3. One entry per CDR3 protein, called by TCRdb with MiXCR from the multiplex PCR reads. The repertoire has hundreds of thousands of distinct CDR3 sequences, over 15% of them found once; the top ten carry 15% to 20%. The specimen was blood. The receptors derive from a woman younger than 30 with Graves' hyperthyroidism.

With respect to this clonotype: A read error may explain this, as a much larger clone is one base away. The chain recombines TRBV10-3 with TRBJ2-1; D not resolved. The CDR3 is made up of 18 amino acids. Germline V gene sequence: CDR1 ENHRY, CDR2 SYGVKD. The CDR3: CAINSHRRPSSSYNEQLF. The DNA for the CDR3 is TGTGCCATCAATTCACACCGACGGCCCTCGAGCTCCTACAATGAGCAGCTCTTC.

This clonotype was detected ten times or more. The V call is TRBV28, the J call TRBJ2-7; TRBD2 matches 7 bases. V shed 10 bases and J 3 bases; nucleotides not matched to a gene: 12. The germline V gene has CDR1 MDHEN and CDR2 SYDVKM. CDR3 length: 14 residues. CDR3 amino acids: CATSPLAGRYEQYF. The CDR3 DNA is TGTGCCACCTCTCCCTTAGCGGGTCGCTACGAGCAGTACTTC.

The genes are TRBV5-1 and TRBJ2-1; D is ambiguous. This CDR3 has 11 amino acids. V shed 5 bases and J shed 6 bases, with 6 bases lying between them. Germline values: CDR1 SGHRS, CDR2 YFSETQ. Here the CDR3 DNA reads TGCGCCAGCAGTGACTTCAATGAGCAGTTCTTC. This codes for CASSDFNEQFF.

This chain connects TRBV20-1 to TRBJ1-1, with 8 bases aligning to TRBD1. The germline gives CDR1 DFQATT, CDR2 SNEGSKA (reference sequence). V gave up 6 bases and J gave up 3 bases; unmatched junction bases: 15. The CDR3 runs to 16 residues. The chain's CDR3 is CSATPGTGWRDTEAFF. For the CDR3, the DNA is TGCAGTGCAACGCCCGGGACAGGATGGCGAGACACTGAAGCTTTCTTT.